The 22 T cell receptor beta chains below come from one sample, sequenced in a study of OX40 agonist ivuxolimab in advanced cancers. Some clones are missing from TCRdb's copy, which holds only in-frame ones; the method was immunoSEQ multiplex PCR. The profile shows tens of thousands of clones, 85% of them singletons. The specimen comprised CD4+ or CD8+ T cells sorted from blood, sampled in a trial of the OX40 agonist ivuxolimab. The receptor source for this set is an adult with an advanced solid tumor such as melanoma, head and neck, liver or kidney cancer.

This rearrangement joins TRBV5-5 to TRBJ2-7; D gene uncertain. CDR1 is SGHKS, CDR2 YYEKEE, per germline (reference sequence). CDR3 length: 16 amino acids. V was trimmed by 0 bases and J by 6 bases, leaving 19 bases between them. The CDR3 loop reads CASSLAGSGTVGEQYF. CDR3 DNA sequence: TGTGCCAGCAGCTTGGCCGGGTCAGGAACGGTCGGCGAGCAGTACTTC.

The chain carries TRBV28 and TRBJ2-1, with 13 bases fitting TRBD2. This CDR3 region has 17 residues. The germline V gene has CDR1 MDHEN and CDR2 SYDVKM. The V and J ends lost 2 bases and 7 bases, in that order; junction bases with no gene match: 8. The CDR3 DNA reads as TGTGCCAGCAGTTTAGAAAGGACTAGCGGGAGTCGAAATGAGCAGTTCTTC. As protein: CASSLERTSGSRNEQFF.

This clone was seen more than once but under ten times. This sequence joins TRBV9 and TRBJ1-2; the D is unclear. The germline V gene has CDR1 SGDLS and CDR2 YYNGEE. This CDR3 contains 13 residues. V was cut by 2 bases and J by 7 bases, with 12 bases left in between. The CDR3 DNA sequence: TGTGCCAGCAGCGTCGGTTCGGTCTTTGGCTACACCTTC. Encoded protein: CASSVGSVFGYTF.

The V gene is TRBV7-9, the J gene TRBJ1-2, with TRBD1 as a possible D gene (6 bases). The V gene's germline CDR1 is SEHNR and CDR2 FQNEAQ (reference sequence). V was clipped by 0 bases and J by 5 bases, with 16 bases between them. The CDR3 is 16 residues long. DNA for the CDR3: TGTGCCAGCAGCTTAGCGCTGGGGGGGGCGCGATATGGCTACACCTTC. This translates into CASSLALGGARYGYTF.

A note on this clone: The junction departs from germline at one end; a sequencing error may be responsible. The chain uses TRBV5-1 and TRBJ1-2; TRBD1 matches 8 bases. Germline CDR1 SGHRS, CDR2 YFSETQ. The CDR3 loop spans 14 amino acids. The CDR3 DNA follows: TGCGCCGGCAGCCAGGGACAGGCAGCGGATGGCTACACCTTC. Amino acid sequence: CAGSQGQAADGYTF.

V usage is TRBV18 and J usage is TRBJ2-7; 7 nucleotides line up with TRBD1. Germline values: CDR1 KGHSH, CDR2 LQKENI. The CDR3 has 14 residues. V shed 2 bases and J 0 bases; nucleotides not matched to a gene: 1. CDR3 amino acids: CASSPGTDSYEQYF. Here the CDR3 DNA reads TGTGCCAGCTCACCAGGGACAGACTCCTACGAGCAGTACTTC.

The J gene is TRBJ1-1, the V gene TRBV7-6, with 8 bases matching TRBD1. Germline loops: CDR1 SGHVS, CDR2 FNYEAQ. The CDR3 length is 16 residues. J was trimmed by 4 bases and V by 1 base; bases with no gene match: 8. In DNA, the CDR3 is TGTGCCAGCAGCTTAGTGGATGGACAGGGCGGCACTGAAGCTTTCTTT. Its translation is CASSLVDGQGGTEAFF.

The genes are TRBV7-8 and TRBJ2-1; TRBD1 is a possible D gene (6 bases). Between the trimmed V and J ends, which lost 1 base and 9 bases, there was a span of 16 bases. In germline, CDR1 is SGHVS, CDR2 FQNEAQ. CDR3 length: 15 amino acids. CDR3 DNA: TGTGCCAGCAGCTTAGGCAGGCCCGACAGGACTGAGCAGTTCTTC. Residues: CASSLGRPDRTEQFF.

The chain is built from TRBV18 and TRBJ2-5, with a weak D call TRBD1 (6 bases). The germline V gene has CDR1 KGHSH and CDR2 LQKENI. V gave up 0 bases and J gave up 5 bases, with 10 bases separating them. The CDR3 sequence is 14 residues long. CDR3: CASSPPGRGETQYF. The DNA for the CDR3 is TGTGCCAGCTCACCACCGGGCAGGGGTGAGACCCAGTACTTC. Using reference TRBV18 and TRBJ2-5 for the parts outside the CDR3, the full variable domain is NAGVMQNPRHLVRRRGQEARLRCSPMKGHSHVYWYRQLPEEGLKFMVYLQKENIIDESGMPKERFSAEFPKEGPSILRIQQVVRGDSAAYFCASSPPGRGETQYFGPGTRLLVL.

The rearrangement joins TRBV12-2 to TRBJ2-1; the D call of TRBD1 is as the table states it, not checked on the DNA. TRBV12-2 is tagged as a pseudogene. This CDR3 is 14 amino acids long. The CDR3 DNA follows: TGTGCAAGTCGCTTAGGGATGGCCGGGGGACAGGGATTCTTC. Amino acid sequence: CASRLGMAGGQGFF.

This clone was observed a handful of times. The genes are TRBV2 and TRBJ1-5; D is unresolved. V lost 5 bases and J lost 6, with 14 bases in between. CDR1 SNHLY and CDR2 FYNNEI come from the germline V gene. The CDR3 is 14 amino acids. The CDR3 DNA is TGTGCCAGCAGTTCCGGGTACGTCGGTCAGCCCCAGCATTTT. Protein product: CASSSGYVGQPQHF.

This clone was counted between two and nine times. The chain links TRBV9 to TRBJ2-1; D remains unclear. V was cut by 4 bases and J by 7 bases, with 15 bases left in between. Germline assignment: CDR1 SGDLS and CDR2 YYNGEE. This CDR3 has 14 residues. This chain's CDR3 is CASSPRGLRNEQFF. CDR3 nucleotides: TGTGCCAGCAGCCCGCGCGGTTTGAGAAATGAGCAGTTCTTC.

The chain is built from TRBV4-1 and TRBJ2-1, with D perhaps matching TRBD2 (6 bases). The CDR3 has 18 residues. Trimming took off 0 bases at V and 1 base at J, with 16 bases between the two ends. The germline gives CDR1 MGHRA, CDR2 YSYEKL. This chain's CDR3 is CASSQEGVAVLSYNEQFF. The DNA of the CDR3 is TGCGCCAGCAGCCAAGAAGGGGTAGCGGTTTTGTCCTACAATGAGCAGTTCTTC.

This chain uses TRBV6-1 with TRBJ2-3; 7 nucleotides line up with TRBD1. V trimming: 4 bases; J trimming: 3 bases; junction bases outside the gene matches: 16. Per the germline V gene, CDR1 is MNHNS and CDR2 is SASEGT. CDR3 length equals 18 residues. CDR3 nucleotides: TGTGCCAGCAGTGGAGTCCCCTTGGGGACAGTCTTGACAGATACGCAGTATTTT. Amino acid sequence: CASSGVPLGTVLTDTQYF.

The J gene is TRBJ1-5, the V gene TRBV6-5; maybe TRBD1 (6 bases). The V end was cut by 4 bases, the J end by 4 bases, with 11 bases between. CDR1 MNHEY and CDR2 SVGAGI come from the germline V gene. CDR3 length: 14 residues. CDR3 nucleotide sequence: TGTGCCAGCAGTTTACAGGGAGGGAATCAGCCCCAGCATTTT. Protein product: CASSLQGGNQPQHF.

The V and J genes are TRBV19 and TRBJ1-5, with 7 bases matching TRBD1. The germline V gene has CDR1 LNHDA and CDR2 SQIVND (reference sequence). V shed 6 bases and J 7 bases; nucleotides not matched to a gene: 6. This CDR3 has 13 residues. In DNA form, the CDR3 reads TGTGCCAGTAGGGACAGGTCTCAGCAGCCCCAGCATTTT. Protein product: CASRDRSQQPQHF.

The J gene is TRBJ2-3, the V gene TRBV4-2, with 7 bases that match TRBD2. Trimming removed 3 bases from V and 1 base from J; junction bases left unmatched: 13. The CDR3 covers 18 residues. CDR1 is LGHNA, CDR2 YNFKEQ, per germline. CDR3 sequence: CASSQGYERDSGTDTQYF. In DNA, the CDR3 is TGTGCCAGCAGCCAGGGATACGAGCGGGACTCGGGCACAGATACGCAGTATTTT.

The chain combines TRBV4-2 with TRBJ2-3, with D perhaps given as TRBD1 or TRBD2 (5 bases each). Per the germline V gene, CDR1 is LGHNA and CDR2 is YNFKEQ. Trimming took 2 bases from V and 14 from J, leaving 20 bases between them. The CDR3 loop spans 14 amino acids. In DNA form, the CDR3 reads TGTGCCAGCAGCCAAACCCCGGGGCCCGGGCGAGTGTATTTT. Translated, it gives CASSQTPGPGRVYF.

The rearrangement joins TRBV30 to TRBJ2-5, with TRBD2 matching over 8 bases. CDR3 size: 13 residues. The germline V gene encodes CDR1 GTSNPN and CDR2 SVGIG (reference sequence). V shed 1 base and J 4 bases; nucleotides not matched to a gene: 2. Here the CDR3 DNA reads TGTGCCTGGAGTGGGGGACTAGGAGAGACCCAGTACTTC. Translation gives CAWSGGLGETQYF.

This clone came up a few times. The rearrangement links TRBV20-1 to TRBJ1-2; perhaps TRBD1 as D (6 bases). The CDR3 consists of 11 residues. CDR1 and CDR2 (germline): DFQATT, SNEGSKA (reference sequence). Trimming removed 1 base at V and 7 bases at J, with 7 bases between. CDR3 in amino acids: CSARGGAGYTF. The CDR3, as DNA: TGCAGTGCTAGAGGGGGGGCTGGCTACACCTTC.

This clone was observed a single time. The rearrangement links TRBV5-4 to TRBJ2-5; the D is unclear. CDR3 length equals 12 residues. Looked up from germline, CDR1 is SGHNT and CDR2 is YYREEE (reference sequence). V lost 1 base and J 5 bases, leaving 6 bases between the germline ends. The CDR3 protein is CASSLRAETQYF. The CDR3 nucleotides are TGTGCCAGCAGCTTGCGTGCTGAGACCCAGTACTTC.

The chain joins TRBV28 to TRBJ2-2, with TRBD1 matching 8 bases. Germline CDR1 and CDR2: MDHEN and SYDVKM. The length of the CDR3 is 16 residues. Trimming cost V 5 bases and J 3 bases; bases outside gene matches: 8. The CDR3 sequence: CASSPPQGAYTGELFF. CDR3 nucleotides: TGTGCCAGCAGTCCACCCCAGGGGGCTTACACCGGGGAGCTGTTTTTT.